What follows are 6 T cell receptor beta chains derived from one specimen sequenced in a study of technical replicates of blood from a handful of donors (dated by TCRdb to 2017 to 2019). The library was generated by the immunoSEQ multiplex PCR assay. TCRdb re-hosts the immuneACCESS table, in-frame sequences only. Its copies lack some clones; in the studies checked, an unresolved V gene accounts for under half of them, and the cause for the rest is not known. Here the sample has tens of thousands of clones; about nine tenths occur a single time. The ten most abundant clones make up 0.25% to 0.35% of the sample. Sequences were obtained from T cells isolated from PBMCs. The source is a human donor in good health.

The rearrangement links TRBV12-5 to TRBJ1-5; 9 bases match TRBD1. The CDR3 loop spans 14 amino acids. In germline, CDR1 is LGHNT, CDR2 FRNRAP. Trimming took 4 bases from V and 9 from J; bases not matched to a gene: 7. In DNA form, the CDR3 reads TGTGCTAGTGGTTGGGGACAGGGAGTTGGGCCCCAGCATTTT. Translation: CASGWGQGVGPQHF.

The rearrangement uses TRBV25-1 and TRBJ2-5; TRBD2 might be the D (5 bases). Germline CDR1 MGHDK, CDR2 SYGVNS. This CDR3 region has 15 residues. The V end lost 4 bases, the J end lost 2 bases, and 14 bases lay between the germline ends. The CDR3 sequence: CASSGLGSGQETQYF. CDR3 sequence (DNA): TGTGCCAGCAGTGGTCTCGGCAGCGGTCAAGAGACCCAGTACTTC.

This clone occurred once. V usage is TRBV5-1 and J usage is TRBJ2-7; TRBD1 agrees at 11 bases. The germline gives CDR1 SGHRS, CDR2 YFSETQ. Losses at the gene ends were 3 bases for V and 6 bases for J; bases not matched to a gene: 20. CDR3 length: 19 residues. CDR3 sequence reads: CASSYQLDRGRKDPSEQYF. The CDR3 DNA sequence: TGCGCCAGCAGCTACCAGTTGGACAGGGGGCGCAAGGACCCGAGCGAGCAGTACTTC.

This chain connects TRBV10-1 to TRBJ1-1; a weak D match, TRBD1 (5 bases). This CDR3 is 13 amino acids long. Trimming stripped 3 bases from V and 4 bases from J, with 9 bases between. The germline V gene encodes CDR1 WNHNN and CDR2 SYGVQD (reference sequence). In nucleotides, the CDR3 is TGCGCCAGCAGTGAAGACAGATTCACTGAAGCTTTCTTT. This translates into CASSEDRFTEAFF.

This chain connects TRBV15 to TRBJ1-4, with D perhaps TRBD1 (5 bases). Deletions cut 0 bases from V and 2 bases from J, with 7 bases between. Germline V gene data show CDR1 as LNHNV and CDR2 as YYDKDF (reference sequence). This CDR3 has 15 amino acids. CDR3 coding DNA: TGTGCCACCAGCAGAGATCGGGGGACTAATGAAAAACTGTTTTTT. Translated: CATSRDRGTNEKLFF.

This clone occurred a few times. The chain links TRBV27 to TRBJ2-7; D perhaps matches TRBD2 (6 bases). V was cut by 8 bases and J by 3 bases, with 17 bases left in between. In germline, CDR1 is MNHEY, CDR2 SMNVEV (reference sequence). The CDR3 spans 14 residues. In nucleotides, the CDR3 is TGTGCCAGCTCCGACGGGGTCGGGGGCTACGAGCAGTACTTC. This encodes CASSDGVGGYEQYF.